This TCR beta chain was identified in a study of identical twins. This clonotype came up a few times. Its antigen remains unknown. All donors comprised healthy Caucasians. cDNA molecules carried unique molecular identifiers, and template switching added a universal primer site. One entry per CDR3 protein, called by TCRdb with MiXCR from the 5' RACE reads. This table holds 350,000 to 600,000 distinct CDR3 sequences, 14% found once. This CDR3 has 17 residues. In germline, CDR1 is LGHNA, CDR2 YSLEER. V was trimmed by 0 bases and J by 6 bases, leaving 21 bases between them. Whole-study findings and limits: Possibly, invariant MAIT and iNKT cells partly confounded zero-insertion analyses. The study found that models underestimated out-of-frame TCR alpha sharing in monozygotic twins.

These data were also filed under a second study, of yellow fever vaccine responses in identical twins.

This TCR derives from a woman aged 18-35 years in good health. The rearrangement joins TRBV4-3 to TRBJ2-7; D is perhaps TRBD2 (5 bases). Sequencing was carried out using CD4+ T cells sorted from blood. CDR3 in DNA: TGCGCCAGCAGCCAAGATGTTACGCAATGGTTCGGAGGCGAGCAGTACTTC. This gives the protein CASSQDVTQWFGGEQYF.